Sequencing of this T cell receptor beta chain was carried out in a study of T-cell memory formation after mild COVID-19. About the study: Clusters were largely donor specific. Study-wide results and limits: Among clones contracting day 15 to 85, CD4/CD8 was balanced, whereas later expanders leaned CD4+. Cross-reactive memory appears to have joined, as suggested by some responding clones showing up in pre-infection memory.

The CDR3 runs to 15 residues. V lost 5 bases to trimming and J lost 0 bases; unmatched junction nucleotides: 8. Germline lookup yields CDR1 SQVTM and CDR2 ANQGSEA. This clonotype was detected only a few times. Its antigen remains unidentified. It was 5'RACE with constant-segment primers that produced the TCR alpha and TCR beta cDNA libraries, which carried sample barcodes and UMIs. In TCRdb, the 5' RACE reads were re-called with MiXCR into one record per CDR3 protein. The table records over 120,000 distinct CDR3 sequences, less than 25% of them present only once. The clonotype comes from an adult woman who had mild COVID-19 (a few samples of this study predate the infection). Cell type and time point are not known. Sequencing used PBMCs or a T cell subset sorted from them (not recorded which). The chain carries TRBV29-1 and TRBJ1-1, with 8 bases lining up with TRBD1. The CDR3 nucleotides are TGCAGCGTTCTGGGGACAGGTGTACTGAACACTGAAGCTTTCTTT. The encoded protein is CSVLGTGVLNTEAFF.